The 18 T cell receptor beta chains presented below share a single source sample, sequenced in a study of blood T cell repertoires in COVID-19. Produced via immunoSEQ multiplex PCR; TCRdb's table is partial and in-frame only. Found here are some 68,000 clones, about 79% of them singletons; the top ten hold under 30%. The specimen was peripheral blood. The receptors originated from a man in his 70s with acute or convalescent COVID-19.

CDR3 protein: CASSRTGANTGELFF. CDR3 DNA: TGTGCCAGCAGTCGAACAGGGGCGAACACCGGGGAGCTGTTTTTT. The V and J genes are TRBV6-5 and TRBJ2-2; 7 bases fit TRBD1. This CDR3 is built from 15 residues. Germline V CDR1 and CDR2: MNHEY, SVGAGI. V shed 5 bases and J 0 bases; nucleotides not matched to a gene: 3.

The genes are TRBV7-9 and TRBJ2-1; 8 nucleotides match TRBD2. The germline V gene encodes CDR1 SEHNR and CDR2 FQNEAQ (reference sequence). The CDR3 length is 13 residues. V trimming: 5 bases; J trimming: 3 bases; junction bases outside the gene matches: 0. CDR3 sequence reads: CASSTSGYNEQFF. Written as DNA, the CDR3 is TGTGCCAGCAGCACTAGCGGCTACAATGAGCAGTTCTTC. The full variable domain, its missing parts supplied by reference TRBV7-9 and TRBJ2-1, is DTGVSQNPRHKITKRGQNVTFRCDPISEHNRLYWYRQTLGQGPEFLTYFQNEAQLEKSRLLSDRFSAERPKGSFSTLEIQRTEQGDSAMYLCASSTSGYNEQFFGPGTRLTVL.

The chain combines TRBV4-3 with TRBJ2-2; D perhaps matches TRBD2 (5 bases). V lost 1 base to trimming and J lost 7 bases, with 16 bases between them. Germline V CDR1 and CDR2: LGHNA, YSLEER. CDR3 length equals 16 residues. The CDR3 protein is CASSQGERGWGGELFF. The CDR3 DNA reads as TGCGCCAGCAGCCAAGGGGAGAGAGGGTGGGGCGGGGAGCTGTTTTTT.

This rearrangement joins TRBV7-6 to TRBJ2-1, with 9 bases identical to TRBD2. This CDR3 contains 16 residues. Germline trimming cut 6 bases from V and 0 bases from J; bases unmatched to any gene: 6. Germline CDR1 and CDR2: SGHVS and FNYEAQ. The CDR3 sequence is CASRQFSGSSYNEQFF. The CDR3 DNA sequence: TGTGCCAGCAGACAATTTAGCGGGAGCTCCTACAATGAGCAGTTCTTC.

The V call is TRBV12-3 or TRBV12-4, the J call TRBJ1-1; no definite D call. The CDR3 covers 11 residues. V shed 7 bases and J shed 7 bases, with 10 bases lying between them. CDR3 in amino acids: CASISEFEAFF. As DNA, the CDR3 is TGTGCCAGCATCTCGGAGTTTGAAGCTTTCTTT.

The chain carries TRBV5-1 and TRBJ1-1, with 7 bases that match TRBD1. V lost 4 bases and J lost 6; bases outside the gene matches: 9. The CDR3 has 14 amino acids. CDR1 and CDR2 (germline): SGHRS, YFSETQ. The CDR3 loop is CASSTTGVGSEAFF. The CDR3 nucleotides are TGCGCCAGCAGCACCACAGGGGTTGGGTCTGAAGCTTTCTTT.

The CDR3 nucleotides are TGTGCCAGTAGTTCTTGGGCAGGGGTTGGAGCCAAAAACATTCAGTACTTC. Its translation is CASSSWAGVGAKNIQYF. V usage is TRBV19 and J usage is TRBJ2-4; a possible D gene is TRBD1 (6 bases). Germline loops: CDR1 LNHDA, CDR2 SQIVND (reference sequence). The CDR3 totals 17 residues. V was cut by 5 bases and J by 0 bases, with 17 bases left in between.

The CDR3 loop reads CASSSTGGRAYEQYF. In nucleotides, the CDR3 is TGTGCCAGCAGCTCCACTGGCGGGAGGGCATACGAGCAGTACTTC. The genes are TRBV7-3 and TRBJ2-7, with 9 bases fitting TRBD2. The germline V gene has CDR1 SGHTA and CDR2 FQGTGA. The CDR3 runs to 15 residues. V was pared by 4 bases and J by 4 bases, with 8 bases of the junction left unmatched.

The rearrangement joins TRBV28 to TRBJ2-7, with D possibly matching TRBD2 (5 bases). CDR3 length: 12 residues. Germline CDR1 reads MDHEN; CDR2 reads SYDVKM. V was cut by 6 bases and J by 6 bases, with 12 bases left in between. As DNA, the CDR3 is TGTGCCAGCAGGCCCGGGGTGGGCGAGCAGTACTTC. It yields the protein CASRPGVGEQYF.

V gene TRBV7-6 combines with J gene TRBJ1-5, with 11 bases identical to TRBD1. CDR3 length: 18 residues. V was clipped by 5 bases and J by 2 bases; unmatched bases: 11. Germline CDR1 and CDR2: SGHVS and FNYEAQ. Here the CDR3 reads CASSPGTGGPRGNQPQHF. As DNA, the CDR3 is TGTGCCAGCAGCCCAGGGACAGGGGGGCCCCGTGGCAATCAGCCCCAGCATTTT. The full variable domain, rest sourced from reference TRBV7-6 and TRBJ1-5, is GAGVSQSPRYKVTKRGQDVALRCDPISGHVSLYWYRQALGQGPEFLTYFNYEAQQDKSGLPNDRFSAERPEGSISTLTIQRTEQRDSAMYRCASSPGTGGPRGNQPQHFGDGTRLSIL.

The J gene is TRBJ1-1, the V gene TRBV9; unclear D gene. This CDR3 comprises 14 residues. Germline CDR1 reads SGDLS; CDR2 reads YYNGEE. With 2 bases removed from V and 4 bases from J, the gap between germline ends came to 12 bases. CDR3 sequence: CASSVFGEGTEAFF. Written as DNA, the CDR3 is TGTGCCAGCAGCGTCTTCGGGGAAGGCACTGAAGCTTTCTTT.

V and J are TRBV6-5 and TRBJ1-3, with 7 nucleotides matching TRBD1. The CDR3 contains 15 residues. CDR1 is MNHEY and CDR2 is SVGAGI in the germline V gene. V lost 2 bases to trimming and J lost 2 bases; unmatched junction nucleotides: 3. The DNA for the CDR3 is TGTGCCAGCAGTTACGGTAGGGGGCCTGGAAACACCATATATTTT. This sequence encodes CASSYGRGPGNTIYF.

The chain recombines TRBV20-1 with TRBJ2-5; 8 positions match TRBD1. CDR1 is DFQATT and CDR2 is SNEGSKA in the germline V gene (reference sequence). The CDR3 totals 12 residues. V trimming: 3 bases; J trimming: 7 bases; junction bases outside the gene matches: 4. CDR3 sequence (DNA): TGCAGTGCTAGTAGAGACAGGGGGACCCAGTACTTC. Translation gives CSASRDRGTQYF.

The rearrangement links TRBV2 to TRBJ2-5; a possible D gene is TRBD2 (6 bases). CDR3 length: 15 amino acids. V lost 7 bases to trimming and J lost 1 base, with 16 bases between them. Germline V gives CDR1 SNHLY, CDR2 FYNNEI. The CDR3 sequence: CASIPHAGLQETQYF. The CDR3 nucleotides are TGTGCCAGCATTCCTCATGCGGGACTCCAAGAGACCCAGTACTTC.

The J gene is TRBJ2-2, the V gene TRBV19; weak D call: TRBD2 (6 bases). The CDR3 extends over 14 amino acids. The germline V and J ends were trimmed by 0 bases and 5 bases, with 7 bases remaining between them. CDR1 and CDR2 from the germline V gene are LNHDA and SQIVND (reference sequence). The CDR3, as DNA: TGTGCCAGTAGTATAGATCGGGGGACCGGGGAGCTGTTTTTT. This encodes CASSIDRGTGELFF.

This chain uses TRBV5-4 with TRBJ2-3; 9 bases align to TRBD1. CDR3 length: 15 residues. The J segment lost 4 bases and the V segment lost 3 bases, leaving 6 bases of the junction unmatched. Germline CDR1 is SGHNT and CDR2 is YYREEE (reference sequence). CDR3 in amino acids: CASSSGTGNADTQYF. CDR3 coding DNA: TGTGCCAGCAGCTCGGGGACAGGGAACGCAGATACGCAGTATTTT.

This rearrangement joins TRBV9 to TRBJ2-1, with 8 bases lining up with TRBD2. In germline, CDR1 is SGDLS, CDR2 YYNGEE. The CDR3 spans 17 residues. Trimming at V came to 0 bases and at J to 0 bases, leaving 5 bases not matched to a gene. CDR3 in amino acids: CASSVELAESSYNEQFF. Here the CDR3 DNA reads TGTGCCAGCAGCGTAGAACTAGCGGAGAGCTCCTACAATGAGCAGTTCTTC.

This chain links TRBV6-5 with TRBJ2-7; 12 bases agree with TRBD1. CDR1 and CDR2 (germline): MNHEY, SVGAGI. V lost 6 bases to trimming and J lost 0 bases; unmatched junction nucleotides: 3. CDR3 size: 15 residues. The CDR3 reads CASRGQGAGSYEQYF. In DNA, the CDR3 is TGTGCCAGCAGGGGACAGGGGGCAGGCTCCTACGAGCAGTACTTC.